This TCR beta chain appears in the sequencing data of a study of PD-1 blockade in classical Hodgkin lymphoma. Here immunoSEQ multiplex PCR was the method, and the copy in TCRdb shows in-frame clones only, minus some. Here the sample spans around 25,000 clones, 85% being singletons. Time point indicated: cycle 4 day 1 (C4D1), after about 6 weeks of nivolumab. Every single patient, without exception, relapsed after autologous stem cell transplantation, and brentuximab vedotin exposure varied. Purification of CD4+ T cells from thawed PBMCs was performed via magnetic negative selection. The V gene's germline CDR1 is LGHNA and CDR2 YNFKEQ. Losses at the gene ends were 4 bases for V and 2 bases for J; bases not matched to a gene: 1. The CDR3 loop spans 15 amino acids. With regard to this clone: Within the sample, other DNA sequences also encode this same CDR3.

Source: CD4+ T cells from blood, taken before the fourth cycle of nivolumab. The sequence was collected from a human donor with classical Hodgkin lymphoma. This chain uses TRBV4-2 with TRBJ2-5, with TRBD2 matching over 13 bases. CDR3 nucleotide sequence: TGTGCCAGCAGCCTGGGACTAGCGGGACAAGAGACCCAGTACTTC. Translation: CASSLGLAGQETQYF.